This T cell receptor beta chain appears in the sequencing data of a study of T cell changes during pregnancy in multiple sclerosis. Clones were read by immunoSEQ multiplex PCR, and TCRdb kept only the in-frame ones, dropping some. The data contain about 130,000 clones, about 95% of them singletons. The CDR3 consists of 15 residues. V was clipped by 2 bases and J by 2 bases, with 11 bases between them. The germline V gene encodes CDR1 MNHEY and CDR2 SVGAGI. Sequences were derived from peripheral blood, sampled after pregnancy. The chain joins TRBV6-5 to TRBJ2-3, with D perhaps TRBD2 (5 bases). The TCR was taken from a female donor with multiple sclerosis, enrolled in a pregnancy study. CDR3 sequence reads: CASSYTADSTDTQYF. Written as DNA, the CDR3 is TGTGCCAGCAGTTACACGGCGGACTCCACAGATACGCAGTATTTT.